The clone carrying this T cell receptor (beta chain) was detected a few times. This specimen belongs to a study of cytotoxic CD8 clonotypes in ibrutinib-treated CLL. Study summary: Following a median around 13 months of treatment, with a range of 6 to 36, response samples were taken.

Sequenced by immunoSEQ multiplex PCR; TCRdb stores in-frame clones only, minus some. The table has approximately 32,000 clones, roughly 50% seen once; the top ten hold 18%. With cryopreserved PBMCs as the source, around 2 micrograms of genomic DNA went to TCR beta libraries. This CDR3 region has 14 residues. J was trimmed by 6 bases and V by 4 bases; bases with no gene match: 3. Germline-derived CDR1 and CDR2 are SGDLS and YYNGEE. Sample: PBMCs, taken before ibrutinib treatment. The chain is built from TRBV9 and TRBJ1-5; 11 positions agree with TRBD1. The sequence was collected from a human donor with chronic lymphocytic leukemia. In DNA form, the CDR3 reads TGTGCCAGCAGCACCGGGACAGGGGGTCAGCCCCAGCATTTT. It yields the protein CASSTGTGGQPQHF.